The 10 T cell receptor beta chains given below trace back to one sample, sequenced in a study of blood T cell repertoires in COVID-19. This table comes from immunoSEQ multiplex PCR, and its TCRdb copy is limited to in-frame clones, with some not included. The table records 300,000 to 450,000 clones, roughly 86% of them present only once. Sequencing was done on a sample of PBMCs or T cells enriched from blood (not recorded which). The source is a man aged 40-49 years in a cohort exposed to, infected with or recovered from COVID-19 (not recorded which).

The chain uses TRBV5-1 and TRBJ2-1, with 9 bases matching TRBD1. The CDR3 has 15 amino acids. The trim removed 7 bases at V and 6 bases at J, leaving 11 bases unmatched. CDR1 and CDR2 (germline): SGHRS, YFSETQ. The CDR3 region is CASGGQGTMFNEQFF. As DNA, the CDR3 is TGCGCCAGCGGGGGACAGGGTACGATGTTCAATGAGCAGTTCTTC.

This clone is a singleton in its sample. At one of its ends the junction is not consistent with the germline gene, which may arise from a read error. This rearrangement joins TRBV6-5 to TRBJ2-7, with 8 bases identical to TRBD1. The CDR3 is 13 residues long. Per the germline V gene, CDR1 is MNHEY and CDR2 is SVGAGI. The CDR3 reads CASSNSWTGEQYF. The CDR3 DNA reads TGTGCCAGCAGTAACTCCTGGACAGGGGAGCAGTACTTC.

The chain combines TRBV6-5 with TRBJ1-5; possible D gene TRBD1, 5 bases. Germline assignment: CDR1 MNHEY and CDR2 SVGAGI. Trimming shortened V by 4 bases and J by 1 base, and 11 bases separated the two germline ends. The CDR3 is 15 amino acids. The CDR3 DNA is TGTGCCAGCAGTTTGGCGGGACGGAGCAATCAGCCCCAGCATTTT. This gives the protein CASSLAGRSNQPQHF.

The V gene is TRBV6-1, the J gene TRBJ1-3; unclear D gene. V lost 1 base and J lost 2, with 9 bases in between. Per germline, CDR1 MNHNS and CDR2 SASEGT. The length of the CDR3 is 15 residues. The CDR3: CASSEEFYAGNTIYF. The CDR3 coding sequence is TGTGCCAGCAGTGAAGAGTTCTACGCTGGAAACACCATATATTTT.

The J gene is TRBJ1-2, the V gene TRBV11-1; TRBD1 might be the D (5 bases). The ends were cut back, 1 base at V and 2 bases at J, with 5 bases in the middle. This CDR3 comprises 13 residues. Germline values: CDR1 SGHAT, CDR2 FQDESV (reference sequence). The CDR3 reads CASSLGQNYGYTF. The CDR3 DNA reads TGTGCCAGCAGCTTAGGACAGAACTATGGCTACACCTTC.

The genes are TRBV6-4 and TRBJ1-2; 7 bases line up with TRBD1. Germline CDR1 reads MRHNA; CDR2 reads SNTAGT. Unmatched junction bases numbered 14, after V lost 8 bases and J lost 2 bases. This CDR3 has 16 amino acids. The DNA for the CDR3 is TGTGCCAGCGGACCAAAGGGACAGATGTTCAACTATGGCTACACCTTC. It codes for CASGPKGQMFNYGYTF.

The rearrangement uses TRBV19 and TRBJ2-6; perhaps TRBD1 as D (6 bases). V was clipped by 5 bases and J by 1 base, with 21 bases between them. CDR3 length: 19 amino acids. The germline CDR1 and CDR2 sequences are LNHDA and SQIVND (reference sequence). The CDR3 bases are TGTGCCAGTAGTCAGACAGGTCGCGCCGTCTTTTCTGGGGCCAACGTCCTGACTTTC. This sequence encodes CASSQTGRAVFSGANVLTF.

The chain is built from TRBV7-9 and TRBJ2-1; perhaps TRBD2 as D (5 bases). The CDR3 has 14 amino acids. Trimming cost V 5 bases and J 7 bases, with 15 bases left between them. In germline, CDR1 is SEHNR, CDR2 FQNEAQ (reference sequence). CDR3 nucleotide sequence: TGTGCCAGCAGCCTCGAAGCGGCTTCAAATGAGCAGTTCTTC. This codes for CASSLEAASNEQFF.

This chain uses TRBV24-1 with TRBJ1-1; TRBD1 agrees at 7 bases. This CDR3 comprises 15 residues. Germline V gene sequence: CDR1 KGHDR, CDR2 SFDVKD. V lost 2 bases, J lost 0 bases, and 2 bases stayed unmatched. The CDR3 coding sequence is TGTGCCACCAGTGATTCGGACAGGATGAACACTGAAGCTTTCTTT. Translating gives CATSDSDRMNTEAFF.

As concerns this clone: Different DNA sequences within this sample yield the same CDR3. The V call is TRBV6-5, the J call TRBJ2-2; 9 nucleotides agree with TRBD1. Germline V gene data show CDR1 as MNHEY and CDR2 as SVGAGI. This CDR3 comprises 15 residues. Unmatched junction bases numbered 9, after V lost 5 bases and J lost 8 bases. DNA for the CDR3: TGTGCCAGCAGTCCGGGACAGGGAGGTGGGGGGGAGCTGTTTTTT. Protein sequence: CASSPGQGGGGELFF.